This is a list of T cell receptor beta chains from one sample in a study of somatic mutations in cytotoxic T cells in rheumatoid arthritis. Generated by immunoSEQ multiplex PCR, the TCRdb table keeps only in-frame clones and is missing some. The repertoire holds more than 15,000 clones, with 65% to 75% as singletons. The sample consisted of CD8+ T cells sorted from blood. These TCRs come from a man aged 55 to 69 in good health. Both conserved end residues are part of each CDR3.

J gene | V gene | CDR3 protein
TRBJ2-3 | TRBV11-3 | CASSLDLAGEPDTQYF
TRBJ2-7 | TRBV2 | CASTTNLGGTGYEQYF
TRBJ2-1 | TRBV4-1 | CASSVNGGAYEQFF
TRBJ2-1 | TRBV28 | CASSFGRTSGKEQFF
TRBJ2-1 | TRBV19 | CASRISGTSGYNEQFF
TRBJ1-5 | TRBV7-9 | CASSPLDRVNQPQHF
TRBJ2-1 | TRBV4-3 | CASSENSGRYNEQFF
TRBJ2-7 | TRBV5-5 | CASSLVAGGGYEQYF
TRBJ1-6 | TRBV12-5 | CASGLSGENSPLHF
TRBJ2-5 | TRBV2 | CASSSPSQETQYF
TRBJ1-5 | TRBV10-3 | CAISERQGYNQPQHF
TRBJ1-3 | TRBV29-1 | CSVTTGDQGNTIYF
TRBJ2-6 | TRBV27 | CASSLLGHTGANVLTF
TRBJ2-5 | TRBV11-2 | CASSLELLGGAKTQYF
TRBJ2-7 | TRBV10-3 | CAISEGTGGWEQYF
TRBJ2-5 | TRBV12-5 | CASGSTEQETQYF
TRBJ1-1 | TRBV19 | CASSAGLTEAFF
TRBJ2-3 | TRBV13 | CASSREGSPDTQYF
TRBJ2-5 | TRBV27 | CASSFRPSGFQETQYF
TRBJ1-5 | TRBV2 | CASSTSDQPQHF
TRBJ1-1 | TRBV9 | CASSEQGAGTEAFF
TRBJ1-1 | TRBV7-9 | CASSGGEMNTEAFF
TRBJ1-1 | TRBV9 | CASSPEGDPNTEAFF